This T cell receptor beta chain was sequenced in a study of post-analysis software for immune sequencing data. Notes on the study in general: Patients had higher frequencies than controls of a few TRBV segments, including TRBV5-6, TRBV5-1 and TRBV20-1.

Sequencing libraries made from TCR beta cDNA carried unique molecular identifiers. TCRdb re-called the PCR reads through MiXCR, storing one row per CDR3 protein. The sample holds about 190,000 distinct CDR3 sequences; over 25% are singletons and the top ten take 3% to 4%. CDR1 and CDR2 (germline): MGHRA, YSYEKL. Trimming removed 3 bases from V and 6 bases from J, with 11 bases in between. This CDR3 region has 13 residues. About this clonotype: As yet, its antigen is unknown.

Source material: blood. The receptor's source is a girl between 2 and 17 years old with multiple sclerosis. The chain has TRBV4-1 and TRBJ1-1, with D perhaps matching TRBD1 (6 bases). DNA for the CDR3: TGCGCCAGCAGCCAGGGGGGGCCACCTGAAGCTTTCTTT. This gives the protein CASSQGGPPEAFF.